This TCR beta chain is drawn from a study of CD8+CD57+ T cells in acquired aplastic anemia listed by TCRdb under 2018. With respect to the entire study: On average, sorted CD4+ and CD8+ cells yielded about 3 ug of extracted DNA, with a range of about 0.19 to 30 ug. CD8+CD57+ expansion was defined as a frequency above the mean frequency observed in healthy subjects.

Expansion of CD8+CD57+ cells had been shown by flow cytometry in the patients chosen for sequencing. Every patient had a diagnosis of severe acquired aplastic anemia based on International Study of Aplastic Anemia and Agranulocytosis and Camitta criteria. No patient had received any therapy when blood was sampled. The study deep-sequenced TCR repertoires of sorted CD4+ and CD8+ blood T cells from severe aplastic anemia patients and healthy subjects. Patients were enrolled in the USA under clinicaltrials.gov protocols 00001620, 01623167, 00001397, 00071045, 00081523 and 00961064. Ficoll-Paque density gradient centrifugation was used to isolate peripheral blood mononuclear cells. Before DNA extraction, CD4+ and CD8+ T cells were sorted with FACS or magnetic beads. Genomic DNA was used as template for profiling of TCR beta VDJ combinations and CDR3 sequences. An Illumina HiSeq 2000 was used for TCR repertoire sequencing. Under the source paper's analysis protocol: TRBV/TRBJ rearrangement plots, CDR3 size and DJ length profiles, and Simpson's diversity index were used to assess repertoires. The most abundant DNA sequence in the deep sequencing data was defined as the immunodominant clone. CDR3 amino acid sequences were checked for sharing between subjects and were compared against published repertoires and the VDJdb database. TCRdb reanalyzed the raw reads on its own, using fastp at Q25 for trimming and MiXCR for clone calling, and kept in-frame beta chains. Rows merge per CDR3 protein into single entries with the most common DNA and genes. These V and J calls are TCRdb output, not the study's own analysis. For this sample the table gives roughly 260,000 distinct CDR3 sequences, of which about 44% were detected only once. Approximately 7.8% of the sample comes from the top ten.

This clonotype was seen only a few times. Its antigen remains undetermined. No per-base quality is available; no much larger clone lies one base away. Overall study results and their limits: Between patients and healthy controls, no significant difference in CD8+ Simpson's diversity was found (P=0.060). Roughly 30 CD8+ CDR3 sequences were shared between patients and controls but appeared highly expressed in patients and within their immunodominant clones.

The sequencing sample was made of sorted CD4+, CD8+, or CD8+CD57+ T cells (not recorded which) from PBMCs. This receptor was obtained from a human donor with aplastic anemia.

At the DNA level, the sequence is TGTGCTAGCGGCTCCGACCGGGACCAATTCTACGAGCAGTACTTC. Protein translation: CASGSDRDQFYEQYF. The sequence is built from TRBV7-9 and TRBJ2-7; TRBD2 could be the D gene, as 6 bases match. Including the terminal cysteine and phenylalanine, the CDR3 comprises 15 residues. Only CDR3 DNA is held: 45 bases, read in frame from base 1. Looking up the germline V gene (reference sequence) yields CDR1 SEHNR and CDR2 FQNEAQ.